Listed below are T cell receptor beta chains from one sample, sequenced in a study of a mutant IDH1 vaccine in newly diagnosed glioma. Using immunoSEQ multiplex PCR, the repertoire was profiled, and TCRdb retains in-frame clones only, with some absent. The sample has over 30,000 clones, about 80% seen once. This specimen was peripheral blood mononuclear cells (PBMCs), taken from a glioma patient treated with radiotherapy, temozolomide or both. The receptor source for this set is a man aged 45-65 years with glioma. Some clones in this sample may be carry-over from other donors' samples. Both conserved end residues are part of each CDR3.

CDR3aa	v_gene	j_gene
CASRGAGGGNEQFF	TRBV6-6	TRBJ2-1
CASSLASRQGGFAETQYF	TRBV7-2	TRBJ2-5
CASSEGGGFPDTQYF	TRBV21-1	TRBJ2-3
CASSSSGASTDTQYF	TRBV5-1	TRBJ2-3
CASSPYSLRGETQYF	TRBV11-2	TRBJ2-5
CASSQGQILITEAFF	TRBV4-3	TRBJ1-1
CASSLGDRVRSGANVLTF	TRBV11-3	TRBJ2-6
CASSFSGQGNTEAFF	TRBV11-3	TRBJ1-1
CASSIGRGGTDTQYF	TRBV19	TRBJ2-3
CASSQEISNQPQHF	TRBV4-3	TRBJ1-5
CASSYTQGSKLFF	TRBV6-5	TRBJ1-4
CATSRIPGTGAPYEQYF	TRBV15	TRBJ2-7
CASSQGPGGEQYF	TRBV4-1	TRBJ2-7
CASSPQETQYF	TRBV18	TRBJ2-5
CASTSSGADYSNQPQHF	TRBV28	TRBJ1-5
CASSRTQGHNYEQYF	TRBV5-6	TRBJ2-7